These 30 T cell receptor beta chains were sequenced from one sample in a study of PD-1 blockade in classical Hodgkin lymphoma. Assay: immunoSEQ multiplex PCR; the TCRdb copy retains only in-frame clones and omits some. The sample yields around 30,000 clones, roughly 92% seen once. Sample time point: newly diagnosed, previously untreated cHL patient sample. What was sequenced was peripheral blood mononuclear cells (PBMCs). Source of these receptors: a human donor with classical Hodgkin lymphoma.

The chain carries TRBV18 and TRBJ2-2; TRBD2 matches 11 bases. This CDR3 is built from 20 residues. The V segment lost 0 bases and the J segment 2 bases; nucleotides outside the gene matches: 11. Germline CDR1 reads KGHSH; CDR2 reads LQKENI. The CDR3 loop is CASSPPWTSGSRKNTGELFF. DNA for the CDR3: TGTGCCAGCTCACCACCGTGGACTAGCGGGTCCCGGAAAAACACCGGGGAGCTGTTTTTT.

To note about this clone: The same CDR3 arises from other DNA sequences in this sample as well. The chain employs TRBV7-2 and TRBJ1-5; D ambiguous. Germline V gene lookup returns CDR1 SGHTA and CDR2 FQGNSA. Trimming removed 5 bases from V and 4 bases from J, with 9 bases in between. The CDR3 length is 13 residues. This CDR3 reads CASSRQANQPQHF. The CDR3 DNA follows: TGTGCCAGCAGCCGCCAGGCTAATCAGCCCCAGCATTTT.

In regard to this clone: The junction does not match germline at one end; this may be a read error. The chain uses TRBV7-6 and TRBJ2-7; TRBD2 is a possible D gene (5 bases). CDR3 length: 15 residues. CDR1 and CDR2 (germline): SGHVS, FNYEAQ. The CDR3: CASSPDTAGSAPLRF. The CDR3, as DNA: TGTGCCAGCAGCCCTGACACCGCGGGTTCAGCTCCCCTCCGCTTC.

The CDR3 here is CASSQELAGVTDTQYF. The CDR3 bases are TGTGCCAGCAGCCAAGAACTAGCGGGAGTCACAGATACGCAGTATTTT. This chain uses TRBV4-2 with TRBJ2-3; 11 bases are shared with TRBD2. V was pared by 0 bases and J by 2 bases, with 1 base of the junction left unmatched. The CDR3 sequence is 16 residues long. Germline V gene data show CDR1 as LGHNA and CDR2 as YNFKEQ.

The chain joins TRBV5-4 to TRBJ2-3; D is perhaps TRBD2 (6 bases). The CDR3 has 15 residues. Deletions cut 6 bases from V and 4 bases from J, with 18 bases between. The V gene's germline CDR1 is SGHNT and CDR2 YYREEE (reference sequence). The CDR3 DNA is TGTGCCAGCATGCGACTCGGGAGTTTTGCAGATACGCAGTATTTT. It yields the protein CASMRLGSFADTQYF.

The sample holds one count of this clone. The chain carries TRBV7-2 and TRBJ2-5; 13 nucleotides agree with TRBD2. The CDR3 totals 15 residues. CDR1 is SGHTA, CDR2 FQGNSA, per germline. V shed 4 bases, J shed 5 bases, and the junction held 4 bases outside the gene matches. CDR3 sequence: CASSWQTSGRETQYF. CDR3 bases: TGTGCCAGCAGCTGGCAGACTAGCGGGAGGGAGACCCAGTACTTC.

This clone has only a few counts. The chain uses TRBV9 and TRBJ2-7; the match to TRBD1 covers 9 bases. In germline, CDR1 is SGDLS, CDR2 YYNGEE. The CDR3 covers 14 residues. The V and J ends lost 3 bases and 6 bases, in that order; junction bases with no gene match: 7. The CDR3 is CASSAGTGRGEQYF. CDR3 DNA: TGTGCCAGCAGCGCGGGGACAGGGAGGGGCGAGCAGTACTTC.

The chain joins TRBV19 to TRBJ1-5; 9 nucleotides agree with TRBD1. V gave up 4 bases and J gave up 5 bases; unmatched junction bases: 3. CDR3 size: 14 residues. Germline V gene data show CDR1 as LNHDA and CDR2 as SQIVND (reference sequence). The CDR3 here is CASSTRDRDQPQHF. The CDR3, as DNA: TGTGCCAGTAGTACCCGGGACAGGGATCAGCCCCAGCATTTT.

The CDR3 DNA sequence: TGCGCCAGCAGCCAGGCAGGGGGCCCCACGCGGGGTAATGAAAAACTGTTTTTT. This codes for CASSQAGGPTRGNEKLFF. The chain links TRBV4-1 to TRBJ1-4; 8 positions agree with TRBD1. Germline V gene sequence: CDR1 MGHRA, CDR2 YSYEKL. This CDR3 has 18 residues. With V trimmed by 3 bases and J by 4 bases, 13 bases remained unmatched.

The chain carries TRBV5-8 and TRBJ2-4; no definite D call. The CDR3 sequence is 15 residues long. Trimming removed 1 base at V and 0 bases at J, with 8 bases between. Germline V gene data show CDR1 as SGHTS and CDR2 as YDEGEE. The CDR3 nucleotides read TGTGCCAGCAGCTTGTACAGATTAGCCAAAAACATTCAGTACTTC. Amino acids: CASSLYRLAKNIQYF.

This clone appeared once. CDR3 in amino acids: CASSPRTSGSSYEQYF. In DNA, the CDR3 is TGCGCCAGCAGCCCTCGGACTAGCGGGAGCTCCTACGAGCAGTACTTC. The genes are TRBV4-1 and TRBJ2-7; 13 positions agree with TRBD2. The trim removed 4 bases at V and 0 bases at J, leaving 3 bases unmatched. Germline V gene lookup returns CDR1 MGHRA and CDR2 YSYEKL. The CDR3 has 16 residues.

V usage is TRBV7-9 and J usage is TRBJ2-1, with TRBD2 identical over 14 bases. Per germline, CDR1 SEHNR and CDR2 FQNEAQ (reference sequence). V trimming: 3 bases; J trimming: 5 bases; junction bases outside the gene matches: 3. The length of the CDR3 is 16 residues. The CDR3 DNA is TGTGCCAGCAGCTTGGGACTAGCGGGAGAGAACAATGAGCAGTTCTTC. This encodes CASSLGLAGENNEQFF.

CDR3 sequence (DNA): TGCGCCAGCAGTGAGTCAGGAGGGACAGGGGGCGGGGAGACCCAGTACTTC. Its translation is CASSESGGTGGGETQYF. The V call is TRBV10-1, the J call TRBJ2-5; 12 positions match TRBD1. V dropped 0 bases and J dropped 5; count of bases not matched to a gene: 7. There are 17 residues in the CDR3. The V gene's germline CDR1 is WNHNN and CDR2 SYGVQD (reference sequence).

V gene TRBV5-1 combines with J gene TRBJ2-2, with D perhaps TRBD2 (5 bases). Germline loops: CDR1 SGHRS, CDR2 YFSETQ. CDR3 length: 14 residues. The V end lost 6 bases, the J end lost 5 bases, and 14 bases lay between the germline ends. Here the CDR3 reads CASNQEASTGELFF. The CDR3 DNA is TGCGCCAGCAACCAGGAGGCCTCTACCGGGGAGCTGTTTTTT.

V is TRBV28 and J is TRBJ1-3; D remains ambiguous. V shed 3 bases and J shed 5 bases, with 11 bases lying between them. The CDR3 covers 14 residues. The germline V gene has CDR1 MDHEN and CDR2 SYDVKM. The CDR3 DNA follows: TGTGCCAGCAGTTTGGGCAGTCTACGAAACACCATATATTTT. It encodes CASSLGSLRNTIYF.

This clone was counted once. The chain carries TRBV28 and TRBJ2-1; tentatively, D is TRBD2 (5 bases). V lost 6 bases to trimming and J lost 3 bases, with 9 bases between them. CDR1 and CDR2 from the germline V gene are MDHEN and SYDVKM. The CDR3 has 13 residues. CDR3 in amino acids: CASRIGIYNEQFF. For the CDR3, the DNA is TGTGCCAGCAGAATCGGGATCTACAATGAGCAGTTCTTC. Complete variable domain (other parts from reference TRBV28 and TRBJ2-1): DVKVTQSSRYLVKRTGEKVFLECVQDMDHENMFWYRQDPGLGLRLIYFSYDVKMKEKGDIPEGYSVSREKKERFSLILESASTNQTSMYLCASRIGIYNEQFFGPGTRLTVL.

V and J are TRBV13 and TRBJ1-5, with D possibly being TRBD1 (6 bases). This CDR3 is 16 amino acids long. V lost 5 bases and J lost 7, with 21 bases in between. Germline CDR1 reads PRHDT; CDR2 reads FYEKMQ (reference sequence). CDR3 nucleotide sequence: TGTGCCAGCAGCATTCAACTCCCACAGGGAGCCCAGCCCCAGCATTTT. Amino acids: CASSIQLPQGAQPQHF.

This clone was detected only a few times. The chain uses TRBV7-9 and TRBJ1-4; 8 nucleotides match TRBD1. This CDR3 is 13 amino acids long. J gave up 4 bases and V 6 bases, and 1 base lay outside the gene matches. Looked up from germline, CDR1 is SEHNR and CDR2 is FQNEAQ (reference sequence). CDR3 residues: CASRGQDNEKLFF. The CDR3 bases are TGTGCCAGCAGGGGACAGGATAATGAAAAACTGTTTTTT.

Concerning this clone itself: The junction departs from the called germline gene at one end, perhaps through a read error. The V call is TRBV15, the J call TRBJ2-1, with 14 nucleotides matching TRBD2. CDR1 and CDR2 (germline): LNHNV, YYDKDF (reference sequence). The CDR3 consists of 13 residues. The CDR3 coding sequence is TGTGCCGCCAGACTAGCGGGAGGGAATGAGCAGTTCTTC. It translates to CAARLAGGNEQFF.

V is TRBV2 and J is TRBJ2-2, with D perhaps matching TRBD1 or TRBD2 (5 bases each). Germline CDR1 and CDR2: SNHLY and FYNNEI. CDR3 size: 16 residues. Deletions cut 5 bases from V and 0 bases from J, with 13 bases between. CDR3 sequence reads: CASSIGTYSNTGELFF. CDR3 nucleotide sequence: TGTGCCAGCAGTATCGGGACGTATTCGAACACCGGGGAGCTGTTTTTT.

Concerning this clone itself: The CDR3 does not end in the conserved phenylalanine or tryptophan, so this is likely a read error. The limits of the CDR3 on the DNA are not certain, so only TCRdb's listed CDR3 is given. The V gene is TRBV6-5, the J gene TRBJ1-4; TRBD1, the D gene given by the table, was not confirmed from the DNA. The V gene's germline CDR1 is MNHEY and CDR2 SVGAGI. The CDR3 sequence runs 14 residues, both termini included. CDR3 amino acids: CASSQLLDVPAGGS.

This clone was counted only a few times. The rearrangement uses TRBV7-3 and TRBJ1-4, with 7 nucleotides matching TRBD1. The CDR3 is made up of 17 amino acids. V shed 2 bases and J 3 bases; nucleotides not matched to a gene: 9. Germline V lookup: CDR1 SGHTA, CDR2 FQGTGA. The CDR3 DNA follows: TGTGCCAGCAGCTTATACCCAGACAGGGTGGCTAATGAAAAACTGTTTTTT. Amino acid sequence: CASSLYPDRVANEKLFF.

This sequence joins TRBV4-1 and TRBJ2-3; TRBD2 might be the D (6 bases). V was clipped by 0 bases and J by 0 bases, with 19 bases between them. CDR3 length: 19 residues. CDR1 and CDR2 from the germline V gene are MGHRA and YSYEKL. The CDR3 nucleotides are TGCGCCAGCAGCCAAGAAGCCTGGACGGGGGAAGCTAGCACAGATACGCAGTATTTT. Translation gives CASSQEAWTGEASTDTQYF.

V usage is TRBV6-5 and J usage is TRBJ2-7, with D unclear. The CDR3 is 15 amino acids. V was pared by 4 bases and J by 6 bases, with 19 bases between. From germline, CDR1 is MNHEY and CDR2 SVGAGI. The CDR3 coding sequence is TGTGCCAGCAGTTCTACCGAGCGAGTCGGTTCCGAGCAGTACTTC. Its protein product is CASSSTERVGSEQYF.

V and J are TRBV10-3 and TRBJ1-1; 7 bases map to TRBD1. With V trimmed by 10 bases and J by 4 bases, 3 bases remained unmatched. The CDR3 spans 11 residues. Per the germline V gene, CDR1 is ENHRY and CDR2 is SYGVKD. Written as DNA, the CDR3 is TGTGCCAGCTCAGGGGGCACTGAAGCTTTCTTT. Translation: CASSGGTEAFF.

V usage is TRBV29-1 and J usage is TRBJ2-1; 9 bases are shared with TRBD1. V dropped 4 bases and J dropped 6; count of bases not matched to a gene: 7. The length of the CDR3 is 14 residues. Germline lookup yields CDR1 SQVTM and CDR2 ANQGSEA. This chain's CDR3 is CSVAGQGNGNEQFF. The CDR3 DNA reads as TGCAGCGTTGCGGGACAGGGTAATGGCAATGAGCAGTTCTTC.

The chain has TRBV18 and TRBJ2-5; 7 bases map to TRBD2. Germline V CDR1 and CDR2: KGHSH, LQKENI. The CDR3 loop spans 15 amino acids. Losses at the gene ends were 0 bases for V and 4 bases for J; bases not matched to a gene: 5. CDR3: CASSPPGGPGETQYF. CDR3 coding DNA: TGTGCCAGCTCACCACCGGGAGGGCCTGGAGAGACCCAGTACTTC.

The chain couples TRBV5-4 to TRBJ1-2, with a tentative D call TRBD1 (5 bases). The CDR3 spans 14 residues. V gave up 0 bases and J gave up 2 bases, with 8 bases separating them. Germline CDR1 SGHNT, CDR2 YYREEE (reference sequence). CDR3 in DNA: TGTGCCAGCAGCTTGGGCCAGGGCAACTATGGCTACACCTTC. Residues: CASSLGQGNYGYTF.

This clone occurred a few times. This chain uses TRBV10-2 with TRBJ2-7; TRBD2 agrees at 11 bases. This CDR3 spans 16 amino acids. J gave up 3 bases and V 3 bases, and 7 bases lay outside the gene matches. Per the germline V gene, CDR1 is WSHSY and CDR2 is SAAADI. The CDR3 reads CASSELAGDEYYEQYF. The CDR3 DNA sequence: TGCGCCAGCAGTGAACTAGCGGGAGACGAATACTACGAGCAGTACTTC.

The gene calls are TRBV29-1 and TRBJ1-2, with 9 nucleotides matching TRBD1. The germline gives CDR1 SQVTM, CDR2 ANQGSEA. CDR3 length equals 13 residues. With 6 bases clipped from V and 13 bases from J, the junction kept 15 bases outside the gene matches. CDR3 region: CSVATGGGNGRTF. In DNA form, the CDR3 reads TGCAGCGTCGCGACAGGGGGAGGTAATGGCCGCACCTTC. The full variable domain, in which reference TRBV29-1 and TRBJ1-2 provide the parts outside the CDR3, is SAVISQKPSRDICQRGTSLTIQCQVDSQVTMMFWYRQQPGQSLTLIATANQGSEATYESGFVIDKFPISRPNLTFSTLTVSNMSPEDSSIYLCSVATGGGNGRTFGSGTRLTVV.